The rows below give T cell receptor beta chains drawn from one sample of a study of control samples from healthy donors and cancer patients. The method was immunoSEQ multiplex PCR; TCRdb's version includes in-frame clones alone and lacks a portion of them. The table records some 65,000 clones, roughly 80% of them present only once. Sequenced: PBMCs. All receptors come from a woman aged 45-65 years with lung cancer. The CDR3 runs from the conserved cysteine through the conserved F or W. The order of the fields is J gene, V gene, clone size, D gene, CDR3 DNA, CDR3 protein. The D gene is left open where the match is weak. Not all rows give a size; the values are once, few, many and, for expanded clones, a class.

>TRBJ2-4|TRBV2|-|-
TGTGCCAGCAGTGAAGGGGGACCCAAAAACATTCAGTACTTC
CASSEGGPKNIQYF
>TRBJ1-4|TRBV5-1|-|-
TGCGCCAGCAGCTTGGCTCAGGGTGGGGAAAAACTGTTTTTT
CASSLAQGGEKLFF
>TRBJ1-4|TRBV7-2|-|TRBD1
TGTGCCAGCAGCTCGACAGGGGGCAATAATGAAAAACTGTTTTTT
CASSSTGGNNEKLFF
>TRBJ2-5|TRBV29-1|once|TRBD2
TGCAGCGTCTTGTTGGGCGGGGGGCAAGAGACCCAGTACTTC
CSVLLGGGQETQYF
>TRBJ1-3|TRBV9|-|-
TGTGCCAGCAGCCCGACGACAGATCAGAGCTCTGGAAACACCATATATTTT
CASSPTTDQSSGNTIYF
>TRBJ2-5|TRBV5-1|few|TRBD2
TGCGCCAGCAGCTTGGAGCGGGGGGAAGAGACCCAGTACTTC
CASSLERGEETQYF
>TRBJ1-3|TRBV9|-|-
TGTGCCAGCAGCGTAGCGGTGACAACGGAAAACACCATATATTTT
CASSVAVTTENTIYF
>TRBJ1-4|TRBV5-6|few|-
TGTGCCAGCAGCTTGGGACATGTTGAGGAAAAACTGTTTTTT
CASSLGHVEEKLFF
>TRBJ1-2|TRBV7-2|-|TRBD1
TGTGCCAGCAGCCACCCGGAGGGGGCCTCCCATGGCTACACCTTC
CASSHPEGASHGYTF
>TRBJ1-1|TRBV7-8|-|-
TGTGCCAGCACCCTATGGGTATTTAGGTCCTTGAACACTGAAGCTTTCTTT
CASTLWVFRSLNTEAFF
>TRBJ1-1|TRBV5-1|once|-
TGCGCCAGCAGTTCGGAGCCGAACACTGAAGCTTTCTTT
CASSSEPNTEAFF
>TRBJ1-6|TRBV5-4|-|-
TGTGCCAGCAGCTTGGACAGGGATAATTCACCCCTCCACTTT
CASSLDRDNSPLHF
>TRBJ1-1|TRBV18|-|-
TGTGCCAGCTCACCACAGGGTGTGAACACTGAAGCTTTCTTT
CASSPQGVNTEAFF
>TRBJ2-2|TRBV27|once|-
TGTGCCAGCAGTGGCAGAACAGGGTCGAGAACCGGGGAGCTGTTTTTT
CASSGRTGSRTGELFF
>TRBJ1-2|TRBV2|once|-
TGTGCCAGCAGTGTAGGTCAGGATAACGGCTACACCTTC
CASSVGQDNGYTF
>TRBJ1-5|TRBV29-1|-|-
TGCAGCGTTGGACATAACAGCAATCAGCCCCAGCATTTT
CSVGHNSNQPQHF
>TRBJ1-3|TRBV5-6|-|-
TGTGCCAGCAGCTTGGGTCAGGGAATTGGAAACACCATATATTTT
CASSLGQGIGNTIYF
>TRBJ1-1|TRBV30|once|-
TGTGCCTGGAGTGTAATGGCGAAGGCTGAAGCTTTCTTT
CAWSVMAKAEAFF
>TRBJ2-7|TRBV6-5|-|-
TGTGCCAGCAGTTACGGGGAAAACTACGAGCAGTACTTC
CASSYGENYEQYF
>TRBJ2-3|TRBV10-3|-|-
TGTGCCACCGGGGACGACTTAGATACGCAGTATTTT
CATGDDLDTQYF
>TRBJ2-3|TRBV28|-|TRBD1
TGTGCCAGCAGTTTAGACAGGGGAGTGGCGGATACGCAGTATTTT
CASSLDRGVADTQYF
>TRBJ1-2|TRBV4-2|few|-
TGTGCCAGCAGCCAAGACACAGGGCTTGGTAGTGGCTACACCTTC
CASSQDTGLGSGYTF
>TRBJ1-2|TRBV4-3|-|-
TGCGCCAGCAGCCAAGATGCGATAGGCGGAGACTATGGCTACACCTTC
CASSQDAIGGDYGYTF
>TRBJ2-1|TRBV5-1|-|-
TGCGCCAGCACCCATCTTACGGAATCCTACAATGAGCAGTTCTTC
CASTHLTESYNEQFF
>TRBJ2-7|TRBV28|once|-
TGTGCCAGCAGCGACACGGACTCCTACGAGCAGTACTTC
CASSDTDSYEQYF
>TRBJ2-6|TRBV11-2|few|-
TGTGCCAGCAGCTTAGTAGTCACTAGGGGGGCCAACGTCCTGACTTTC
CASSLVVTRGANVLTF
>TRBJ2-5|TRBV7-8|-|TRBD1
TGTGCCAGCAGTTTTATCCGGGACAGGAGCCAAGAGACCCAGTACTTC
CASSFIRDRSQETQYF
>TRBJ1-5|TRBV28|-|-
TGTGCCAGCAGTTTAGTCACTGCGCCGCGGCAGCCCCAGCATTTT
CASSLVTAPRQPQHF
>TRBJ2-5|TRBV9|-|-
TGTGCCAGCAGCGTAGCTGGTAGGGTACAAGAGACCCAGTACTTC
CASSVAGRVQETQYF
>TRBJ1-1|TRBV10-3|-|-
TGTGCCATCAGTGCAATGCGGGGCGACACTGAAGCTTTCTTT
CAISAMRGDTEAFF
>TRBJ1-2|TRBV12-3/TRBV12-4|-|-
TGTGCCAGCAGCGCCTTATCTCGGGGCTACACCTTC
CASSALSRGYTF
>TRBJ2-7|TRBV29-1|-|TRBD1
TGCAGCGTTGTGGGACAGGGGTTCCACGAGCAGTACTTC
CSVVGQGFHEQYF
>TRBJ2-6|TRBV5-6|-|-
TGTGCCAGCCGCCTTGGGCTTGGGGCCAACGTCCTGACTTTC
CASRLGLGANVLTF
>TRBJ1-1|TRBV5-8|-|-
TGTGCCAGCAGCTTGGTGGCACTTGGTGAAGCTTTCTTT
CASSLVALGEAFF
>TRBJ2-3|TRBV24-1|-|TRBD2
TGTGCCACCAGTGCTTCGCGGGGGGTCACGGATACGCAGTATTTT
CATSASRGVTDTQYF
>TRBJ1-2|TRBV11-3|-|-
TGTGCCAGCAGCCTCAGGACAGCTAACTATGGCTACACCTTC
CASSLRTANYGYTF
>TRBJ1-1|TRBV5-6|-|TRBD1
TGTGCCAGCAGCCCTGACAGGGATTTGGCTGAAGCTTTCTTT
CASSPDRDLAEAFF
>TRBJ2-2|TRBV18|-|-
TGTGCCAGCTCACGCCCGGGACAATCGAACACCGGGGAGCTGTTTTTT
CASSRPGQSNTGELFF
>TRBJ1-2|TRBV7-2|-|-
TGTGCCAGCAGCTTAATTTTTTTTCAGGGGAACACCTTC
CASSLIFFQGNTF
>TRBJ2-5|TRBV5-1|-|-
TGCGCCAGCAGCCAAGAGAGACACGACGAGACCCAGTACTTC
CASSQERHDETQYF
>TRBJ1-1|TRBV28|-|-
TGTGCCAGCAGTCTACTCATGAACACTGAAGCTTTCTTT
CASSLLMNTEAFF
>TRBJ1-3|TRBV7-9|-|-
TGTGCCAGCAGCCCTTTAAAGGGCAGGGGCGCTGGAAACACCATATATTTT
CASSPLKGRGAGNTIYF
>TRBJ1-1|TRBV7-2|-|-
TGTGCCAGCAGCGTAGACCGGGAGAACACTGAAGCTTTCTTT
CASSVDRENTEAFF
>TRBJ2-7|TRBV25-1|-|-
TGTGCCAGCAGTGCGCCCGGTTATAGCGGTGAGCAGTACTTC
CASSAPGYSGEQYF
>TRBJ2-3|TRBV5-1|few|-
TGCGCCAGCAGCTTAGGGAGTGTCACAGATACGCAGTATTTT
CASSLGSVTDTQYF
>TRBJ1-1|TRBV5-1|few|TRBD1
TGCGCCAGCAGTCCGGGACAGGGGGCAAACACTGAAGCTTTCTTT
CASSPGQGANTEAFF
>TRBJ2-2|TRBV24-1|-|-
TGTGCCACCAGTGACGCTTCAGGGGGGTTGGCCGGGGAGCTGTTTTTT
CATSDASGGLAGELFF
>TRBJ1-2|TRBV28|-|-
TGTGCCAGCAGGAATACAGTCTATGGCTACACCTTC
CASRNTVYGYTF
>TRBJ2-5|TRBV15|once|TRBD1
TGTGCCACCAGCAGAGAAGGGACAGCGGAGACCCAGTACTTC
CATSREGTAETQYF
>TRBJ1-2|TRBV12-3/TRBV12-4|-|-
TGTGCCAGCAGTTTATGGAACCTCTATGGCTACACCTTC
CASSLWNLYGYTF
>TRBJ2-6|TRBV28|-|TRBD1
TGTGCCAGCAGTACCGACAGGGCCACCTACTCTGGGGCCAACGTCCTGACTTTC
CASSTDRATYSGANVLTF
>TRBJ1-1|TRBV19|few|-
TGTGCCAGTAGTAAAAAAGTGTGGGCAACCGGGCTGAACACTGAAGCTTTCTTT
CASSKKVWATGLNTEAFF
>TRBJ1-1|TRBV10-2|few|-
TGCGCCAGCAGTGAGTCGCCGTCGGTAGGGAGGAACACTGAAGCTTTCTTT
CASSESPSVGRNTEAFF
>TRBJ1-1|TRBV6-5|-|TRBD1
TGTGCCAGCAGCTCGGACAGGTGGAACACTGAAGCTTTCTTT
CASSSDRWNTEAFF
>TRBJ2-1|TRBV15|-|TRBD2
TGTGCCACCAGCAGACCATCCAGCGGGGGGGCTGGAAATGAGCAGTTCTTC
CATSRPSSGGAGNEQFF